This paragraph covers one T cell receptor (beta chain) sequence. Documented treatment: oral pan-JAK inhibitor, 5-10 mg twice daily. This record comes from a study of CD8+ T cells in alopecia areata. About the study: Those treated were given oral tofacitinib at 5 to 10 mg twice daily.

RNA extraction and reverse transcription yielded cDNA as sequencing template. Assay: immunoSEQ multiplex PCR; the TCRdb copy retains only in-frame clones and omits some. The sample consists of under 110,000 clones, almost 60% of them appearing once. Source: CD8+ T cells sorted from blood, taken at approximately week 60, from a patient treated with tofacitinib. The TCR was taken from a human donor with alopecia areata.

The CDR3 DNA reads as TGTGCCAGCAGTTTATTCCACGTCGAGCGGGGGGACCCTCGCGAGCAGTACTTC. Residues: CASSLFHVERGDPREQYF. This rearrangement joins TRBV28 to TRBJ2-7, with TRBD2 matching over 9 bases. V lost 1 base and J lost 6; bases outside the gene matches: 16. This CDR3 contains 18 residues. Looked up from germline, CDR1 is MDHEN and CDR2 is SYDVKM.